The present TCR beta chain was sequenced within a study of cytomegalovirus exposure and HLA in healthy donors. Sequencing was performed with immunoSEQ multiplex PCR; in TCRdb, only in-frame clones are kept and a portion is missing. The data contain 150,000 to 200,000 clones, approximately 88% of them seen just once; the ten biggest clones take up under 7.5%. CDR3 length: 11 amino acids. From germline, CDR1 is MNHEY and CDR2 SMNVEV (reference sequence). V lost 8 bases, J lost 1 base, and 6 bases lay in between. The V gene is TRBV27, the J gene TRBJ2-7; possibly TRBD2 for D (5 bases). The sample taken for sequencing was PBMCs. The TCR originated in a man between 18 and 29 years old in good health and CMV-seropositive. For the CDR3, the DNA is TGTGCCAGCCGCGGGTCCTACGAGCAGTACTTC. It codes for CASRGSYEQYF.